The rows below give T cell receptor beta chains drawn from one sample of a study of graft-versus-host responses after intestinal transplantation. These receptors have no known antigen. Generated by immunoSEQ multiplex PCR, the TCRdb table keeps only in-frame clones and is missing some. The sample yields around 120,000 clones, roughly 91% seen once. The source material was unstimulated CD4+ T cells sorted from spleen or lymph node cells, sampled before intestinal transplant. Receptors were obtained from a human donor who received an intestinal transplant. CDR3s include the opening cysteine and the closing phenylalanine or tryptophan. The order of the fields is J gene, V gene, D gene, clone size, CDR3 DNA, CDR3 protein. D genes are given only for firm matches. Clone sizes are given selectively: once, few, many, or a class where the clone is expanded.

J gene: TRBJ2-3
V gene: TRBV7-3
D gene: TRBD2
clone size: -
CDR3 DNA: TGTGCCAGCAGCTTGAAACTAGCGGGGCTCACAGATACGCAGTATTTT
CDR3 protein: CASSLKLAGLTDTQYF

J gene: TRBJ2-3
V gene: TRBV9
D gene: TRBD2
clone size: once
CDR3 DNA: TGTGCCAGCAGCGTAGGTCCTAGCGGGAGGGTAACAGATACGCAGTATTTT
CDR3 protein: CASSVGPSGRVTDTQYF

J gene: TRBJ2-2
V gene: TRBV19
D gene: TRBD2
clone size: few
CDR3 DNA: TGTGCCAGTGGGGACTATCCGGGAACCGGGGAGCTGTTTTTT
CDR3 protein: CASGDYPGTGELFF

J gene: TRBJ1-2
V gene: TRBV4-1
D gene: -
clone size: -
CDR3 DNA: TGCGCCAGCAGCCAAGATTCCCACCAGGATCGTGGCTACACCTTC
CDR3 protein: CASSQDSHQDRGYTF

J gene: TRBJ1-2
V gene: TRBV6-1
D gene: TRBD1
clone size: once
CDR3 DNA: TGTGCCAGCAGTGAAGGGACAGGGGACTATGGCTACACCTTC
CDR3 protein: CASSEGTGDYGYTF

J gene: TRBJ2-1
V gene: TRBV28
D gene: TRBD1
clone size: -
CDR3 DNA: TGTGCCAGCAGCCTGCCCGGGGACAGTTACAATGAGCAGTTCTTC
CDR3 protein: CASSLPGDSYNEQFF

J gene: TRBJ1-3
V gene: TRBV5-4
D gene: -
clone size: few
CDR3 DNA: TGTGCCAGCAGCTTGGGGGGCTCTGGAAACACCATATATTTT
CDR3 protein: CASSLGGSGNTIYF

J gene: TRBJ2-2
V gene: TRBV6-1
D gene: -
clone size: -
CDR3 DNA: TGTTCCCACACCGGGGAGCTGTTTTTT
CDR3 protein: CSHTGELFF

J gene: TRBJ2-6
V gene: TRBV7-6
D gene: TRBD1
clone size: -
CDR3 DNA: TGTGCCAGCAGCTTAGGGACAGGGGCCTCGGGGGCCAACGTCCTGACTTTC
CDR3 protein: CASSLGTGASGANVLTF

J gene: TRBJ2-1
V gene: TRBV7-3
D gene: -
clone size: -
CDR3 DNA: TGTGCCAGCAGCTTAACGCCGGGTCAGGGTGAGCAGTTCTTC
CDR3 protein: CASSLTPGQGEQFF

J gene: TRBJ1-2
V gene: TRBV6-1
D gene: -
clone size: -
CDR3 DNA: TGTGCCAGGGCGAATGGCTACACCTTC
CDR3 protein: CARANGYTF

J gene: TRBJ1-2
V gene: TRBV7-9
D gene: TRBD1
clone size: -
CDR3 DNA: TGTGCCAGCACTCAGACAGGGAGCTATGGCTACACCTTC
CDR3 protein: CASTQTGSYGYTF

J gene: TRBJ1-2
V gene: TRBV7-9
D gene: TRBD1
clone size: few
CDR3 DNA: TGTGCCAGCAGCTCCAGGGGACAGCATAACTATGGCTACACCTTC
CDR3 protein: CASSSRGQHNYGYTF

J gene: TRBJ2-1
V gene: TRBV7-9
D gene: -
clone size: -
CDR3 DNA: TGTGCCAGCAGCTTACCCCGGGCCGGAGGGAATGAGCAGTTCTTC
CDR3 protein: CASSLPRAGGNEQFF

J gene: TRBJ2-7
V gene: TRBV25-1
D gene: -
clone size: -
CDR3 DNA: TGTGCCAGCAGTGACCCCTATAGCTCCTACGAGCAGTACTTC
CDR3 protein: CASSDPYSSYEQYF

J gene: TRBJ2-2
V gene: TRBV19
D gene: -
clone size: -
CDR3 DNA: TGTGCCAGTGGTCACAGGACGAACACCGGGGAGCTGTTTTTT
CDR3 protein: CASGHRTNTGELFF

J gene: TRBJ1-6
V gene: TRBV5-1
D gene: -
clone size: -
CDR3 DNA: TGCGCCAGCAGCTTTGCTTTGACAAGCTCCTATAATTCACCCCTCCACTTT
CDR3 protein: CASSFALTSSYNSPLHF

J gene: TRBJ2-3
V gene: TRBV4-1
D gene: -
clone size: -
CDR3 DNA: TGCGCCAGCAGCCAAGATCCCTATAGCACAGATACGCAGTATTTT
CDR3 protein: CASSQDPYSTDTQYF

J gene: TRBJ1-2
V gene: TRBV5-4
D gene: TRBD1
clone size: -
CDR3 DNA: TGTGCCAGCAGCTTGGCCGGGACAGGGGTTTACGGCTACACCTTC
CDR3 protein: CASSLAGTGVYGYTF

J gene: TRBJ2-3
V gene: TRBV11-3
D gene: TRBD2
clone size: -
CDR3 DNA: TGTGCCAGCAGCTTAGATCGAGTTAGCGGGAGGGCCGGGGCTACGCAGTATTTT
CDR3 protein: CASSLDRVSGRAGATQYF

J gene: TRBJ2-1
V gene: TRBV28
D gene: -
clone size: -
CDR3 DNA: TGTGCCAGCAGTTTAATTGGCTCCGACAATGAGCAGTTCTTC
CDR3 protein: CASSLIGSDNEQFF

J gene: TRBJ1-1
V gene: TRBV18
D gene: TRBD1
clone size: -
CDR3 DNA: TGTGCCAGCTCACTACGCCCGACAGGGGGGGACACTGAAGCTTTCTTT
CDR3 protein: CASSLRPTGGDTEAFF

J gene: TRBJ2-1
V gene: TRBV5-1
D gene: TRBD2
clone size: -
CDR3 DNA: TGCGCCAGCAGCTTGGAAGCGGGAGTGGACAATGAGCAGTTCTTC
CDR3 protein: CASSLEAGVDNEQFF

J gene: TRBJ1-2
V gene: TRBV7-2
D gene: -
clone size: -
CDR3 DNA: TGTGCCAGCAGCTTTCTACAAACAGGGACTGGGGGCTACACCTTC
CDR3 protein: CASSFLQTGTGGYTF

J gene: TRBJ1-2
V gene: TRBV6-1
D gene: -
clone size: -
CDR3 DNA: TGTGCCAGCAGTGAAGCACCAGACTATGGCTACACCTTC
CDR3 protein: CASSEAPDYGYTF

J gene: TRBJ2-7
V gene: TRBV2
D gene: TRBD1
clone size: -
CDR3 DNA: TGTGCCAGCAGGCCGGGACAGGCTGTCTACGAGCAGTACTTC
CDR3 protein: CASRPGQAVYEQYF

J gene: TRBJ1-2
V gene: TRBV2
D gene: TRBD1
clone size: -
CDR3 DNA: TGTGCCAGCAGTGAACAGGGGGCCGCCCTAGGTGGCTACACCTTC
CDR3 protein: CASSEQGAALGGYTF

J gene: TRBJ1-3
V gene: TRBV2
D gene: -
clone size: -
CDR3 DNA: TGTGCCAGCGGATCGGGGTCGACCATATATTTT
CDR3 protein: CASGSGSTIYF

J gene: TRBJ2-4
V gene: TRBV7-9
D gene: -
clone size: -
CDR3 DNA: TGTGCCAGCAGCTTAGCAGACATTCAGTACTTC
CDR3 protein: CASSLADIQYF

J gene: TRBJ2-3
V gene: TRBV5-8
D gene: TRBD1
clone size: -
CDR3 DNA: TGTGCCAGCAGCTCATGGACAGGGTATTCGTCCACAGGAAGCACAGATACGCAGTATTTT
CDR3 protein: CASSSWTGYSSTGSTDTQYF

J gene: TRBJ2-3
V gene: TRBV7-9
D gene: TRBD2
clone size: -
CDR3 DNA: TGTGCCAGCAGCCGGACTAGCGGGATAATGAATACGCAGTATTTT
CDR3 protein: CASSRTSGIMNTQYF

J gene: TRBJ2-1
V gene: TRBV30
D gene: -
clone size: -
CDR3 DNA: TGTGCCTGGAGTTTCCTACTCAATGAGCAGTTCTTC
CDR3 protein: CAWSFLLNEQFF

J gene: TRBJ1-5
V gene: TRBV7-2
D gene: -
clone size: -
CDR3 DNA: TGTGCCAGCAGCCCCGGGGGTCAGCCCCAGCATTTT
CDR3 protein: CASSPGGQPQHF

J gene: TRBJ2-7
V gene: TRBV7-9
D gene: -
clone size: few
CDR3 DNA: TGTGCCAGCAGCTTGTATACCGAGCAGTACTTC
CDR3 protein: CASSLYTEQYF

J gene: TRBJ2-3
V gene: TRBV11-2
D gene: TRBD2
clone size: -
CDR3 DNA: TGTGCCAGCAGCTCAGGAGCGGGGGCCCGGGGCACAGATACGCAGTATTTT
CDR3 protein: CASSSGAGARGTDTQYF

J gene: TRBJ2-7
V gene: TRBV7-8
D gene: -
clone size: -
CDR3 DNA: TGTGCCAGCAGCTCCTACGGCGAGCAGTACTTC
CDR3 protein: CASSSYGEQYF

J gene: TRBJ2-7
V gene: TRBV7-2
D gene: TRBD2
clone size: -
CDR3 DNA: TGTGCCAGCAGGGCGGGGGGCCACGAGCAGTACTTC
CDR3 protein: CASRAGGHEQYF

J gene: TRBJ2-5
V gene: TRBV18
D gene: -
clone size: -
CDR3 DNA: TGTGCCAGCTCACCACTGACCTCCCAAGAGACCCAGTACTTC
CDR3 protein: CASSPLTSQETQYF

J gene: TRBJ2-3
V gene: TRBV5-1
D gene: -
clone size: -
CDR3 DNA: TGCGCCAGCAGCTCCCTCTACGGCACAGATACGCAGTATTTT
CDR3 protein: CASSSLYGTDTQYF

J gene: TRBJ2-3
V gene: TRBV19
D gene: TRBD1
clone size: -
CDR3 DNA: TGTGCCACCCCACCTTGGCGGGACAGGTCCACAGATACGCAGTATTTT
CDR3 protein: CATPPWRDRSTDTQYF

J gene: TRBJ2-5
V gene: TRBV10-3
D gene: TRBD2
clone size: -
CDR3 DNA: TGTGCCATCAGTGATATGTCTAGCGGGAAAGAGACCCAGTACTTC
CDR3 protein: CAISDMSSGKETQYF

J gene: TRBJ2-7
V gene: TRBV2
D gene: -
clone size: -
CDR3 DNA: TGTGCCAGCAGTGATGTTTTCGAAGGGGCTACCTACGAGCAGTACTTC
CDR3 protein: CASSDVFEGATYEQYF

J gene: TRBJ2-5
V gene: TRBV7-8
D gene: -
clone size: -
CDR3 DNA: TGTGCCAGCAGCCCCCGCTACCAAGAGACCCAGTACTTC
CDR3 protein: CASSPRYQETQYF

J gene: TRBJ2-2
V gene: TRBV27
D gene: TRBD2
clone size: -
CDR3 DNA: TGTGCCAGCAGTTTTCGCGGGAGGGCCCTGACCGGGGAGCTGTTTTTT
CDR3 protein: CASSFRGRALTGELFF

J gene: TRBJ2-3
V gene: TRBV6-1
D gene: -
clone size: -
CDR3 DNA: TGTGCCAGCAGTGAAGCGAAGGGGAGCACAGATACGCAGTATTTT
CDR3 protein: CASSEAKGSTDTQYF

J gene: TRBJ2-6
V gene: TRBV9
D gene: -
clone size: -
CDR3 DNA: TGTGCCAGCAGCGTAGGTGAACAGTCTGGGGCCAACGTCCTGACTTTC
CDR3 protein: CASSVGEQSGANVLTF

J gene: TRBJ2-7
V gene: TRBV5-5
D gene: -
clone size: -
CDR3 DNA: TGTGCCAGCAGCCGTGCGGGACGGGACAAGTACTTC
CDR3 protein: CASSRAGRDKYF

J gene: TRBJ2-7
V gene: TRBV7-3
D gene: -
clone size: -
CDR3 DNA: TGTGCCAGCAGCTTGGTAGGCAGGGACTACGAGCAGTACTTC
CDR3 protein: CASSLVGRDYEQYF

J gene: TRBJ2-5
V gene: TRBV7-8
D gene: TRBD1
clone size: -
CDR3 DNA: TGTGCCAGCAGCTTAGCGGACAGGGTTGGGACCCAGTACTTC
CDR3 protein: CASSLADRVGTQYF

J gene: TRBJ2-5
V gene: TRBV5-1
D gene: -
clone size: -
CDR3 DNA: TGCGCCAGCAGCTTAGGCCAGGGAGGAATTGGGACCCAGTACTTC
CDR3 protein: CASSLGQGGIGTQYF

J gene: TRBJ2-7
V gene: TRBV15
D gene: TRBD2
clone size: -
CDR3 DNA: TGTGCCACCAGCAGAGTGGTGTGTTTGGGGACTAGCGGGACCGAGCAGTACTTC
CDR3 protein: CATSRVVCLGTSGTEQYF

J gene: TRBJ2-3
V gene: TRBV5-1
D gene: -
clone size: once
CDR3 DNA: TGCGCCAGCAGCTTGGGTGGTGGGCTCTACACAGATACGCAGTATTTT
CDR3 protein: CASSLGGGLYTDTQYF

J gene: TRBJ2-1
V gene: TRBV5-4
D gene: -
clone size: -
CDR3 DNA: TGTGCCAGCAGCTTGGACAGGGACTACAATGAGCAGTTCTTC
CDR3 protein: CASSLDRDYNEQFF